This is a list of T cell receptor beta chains from one sample in a study of cytomegalovirus exposure and HLA in healthy donors. TCRdb's table, derived via immunoSEQ multiplex PCR, lists solely in-frame clones and lacks some. The data contain about 200,000 clones, 60% to 85% of them seen just once; the ten biggest clones take up less than 1.1%. Material for sequencing was PBMCs. These receptors all stem from a middle-aged woman in good health and CMV-seronegative. Both conserved end residues are part of each CDR3. A D gene is named only where the DNA matches it firmly. Where a row states a size, it is once, few, many or the class of an expanded clone; other rows omit it.

TRBV25-1	.	.	TRBJ1-2	TGTGCCAGCAGTGAATCCGGCGGTGGTAGTGGTGGCTACACCTTC	CASSESGGGSGGYTF
TRBV6-4	TRBD1	.	TRBJ1-5	TGTGCCAGCAGTGACTCCTGGGACAGGGAGAATCAGCCCCAGCATTTT	CASSDSWDRENQPQHF
TRBV6-1	TRBD2	.	TRBJ2-3	TGTGCCAGCACCGGGACTAGCGGGAGTGCAGATACGCAGTATTTT	CASTGTSGSADTQYF
TRBV27	TRBD2	.	TRBJ2-4	TGTGCCAGCTATGGGGGGGGACTGGGCAAAAACATTCAGTACTTC	CASYGGGLGKNIQYF
TRBV7-9	.	few	TRBJ1-1	TGTGCCAGCAGCTTACCACCAGGGTCGGGGGTCTTT	CASSLPPGSGVF
TRBV5-6	TRBD2	.	TRBJ2-2	TGTGCCAGCAGCTTGGATATACTAGCGGGATCCACCGGGGAGCTGTTTTTT	CASSLDILAGSTGELFF
TRBV6-5	.	.	TRBJ1-2	TGTGCCAGCAGTTACTTGGGGGCGTCGGATGGCTACACCTTC	CASSYLGASDGYTF
TRBV7-9	TRBD1	.	TRBJ2-7	TGTGCCAGCACTCACAGGGGGGTGAACCCCTACGAGCAGTACTTC	CASTHRGVNPYEQYF
TRBV5-6	.	.	TRBJ2-7	TGTGCCAGCAGCTCCGGGACATCCCACTACGAGCAGTACTTC	CASSSGTSHYEQYF
TRBV7-3	.	.	TRBJ2-1	TGTGCCAGCAGCTTATTCAACAATGAGCAGTTCTTC	CASSLFNNEQFF
TRBV11-1	TRBD2	few	TRBJ2-1	TGTGCCAGCGCGGGGGGTGTGGTAAATGAGCAGTTCTTC	CASAGGVVNEQFF
TRBV7-6	TRBD2	.	TRBJ2-7	TGTGCCAGCAGTTCTACTAGCGGGAGCGAGCAGTACTTC	CASSSTSGSEQYF
TRBV27	TRBD1	.	TRBJ2-2	TGTGCCAGCAGTTTATTAGCCGACAGGGGTTCCGGGGAGCTGTTTTTT	CASSLLADRGSGELFF
TRBV29-1	.	.	TRBJ2-7	TGCAGCGTTGAAGCGGCGGACGAGCAGTACTTC	CSVEAADEQYF
TRBV11-2	TRBD2	.	TRBJ2-3	TGTGCCAGCAGCTTAGATCTAGGTAGCGGGCCGTTTTCCACAGATACGCAGTATTTT	CASSLDLGSGPFSTDTQYF